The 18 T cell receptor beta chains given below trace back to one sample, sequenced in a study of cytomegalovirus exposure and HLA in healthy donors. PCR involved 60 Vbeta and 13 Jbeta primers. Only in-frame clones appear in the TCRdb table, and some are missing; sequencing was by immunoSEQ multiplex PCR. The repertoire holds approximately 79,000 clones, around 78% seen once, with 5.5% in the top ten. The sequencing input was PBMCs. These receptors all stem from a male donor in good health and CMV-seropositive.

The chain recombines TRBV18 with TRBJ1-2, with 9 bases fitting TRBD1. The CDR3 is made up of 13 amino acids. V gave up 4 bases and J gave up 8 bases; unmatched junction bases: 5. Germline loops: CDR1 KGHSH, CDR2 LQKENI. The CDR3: CASSRGQGEGYTF. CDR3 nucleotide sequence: TGTGCCAGCTCACGGGGACAGGGCGAAGGCTACACCTTC.

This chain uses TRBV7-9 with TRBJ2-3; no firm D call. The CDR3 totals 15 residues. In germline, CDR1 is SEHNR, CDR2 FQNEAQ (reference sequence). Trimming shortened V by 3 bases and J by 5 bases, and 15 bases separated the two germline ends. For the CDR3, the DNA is TGTGCCAGCAGCTTCGTTGGCGGCCAAGGAGATACGCAGTATTTT. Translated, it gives CASSFVGGQGDTQYF.

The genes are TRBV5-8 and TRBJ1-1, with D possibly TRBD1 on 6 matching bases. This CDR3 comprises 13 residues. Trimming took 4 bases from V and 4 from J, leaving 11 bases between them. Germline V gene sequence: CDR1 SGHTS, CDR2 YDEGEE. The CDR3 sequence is CASSLQGGTEAFF. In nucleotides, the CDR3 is TGTGCCAGCAGCCTCCAAGGGGGCACTGAAGCTTTCTTT.

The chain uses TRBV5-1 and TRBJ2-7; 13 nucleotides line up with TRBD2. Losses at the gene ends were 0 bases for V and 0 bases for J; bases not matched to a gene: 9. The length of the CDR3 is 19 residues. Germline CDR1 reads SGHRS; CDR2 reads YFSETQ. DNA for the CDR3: TGCGCCAGCAGCTTGGGGACCGGGACTAGCGGGACTAGCTCCTACGAGCAGTACTTC. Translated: CASSLGTGTSGTSSYEQYF.

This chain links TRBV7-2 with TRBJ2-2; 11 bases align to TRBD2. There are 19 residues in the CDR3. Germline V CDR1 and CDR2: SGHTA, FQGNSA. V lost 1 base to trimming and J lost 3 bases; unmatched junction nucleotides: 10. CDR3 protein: CASSLGGLAGGRYTGELFF. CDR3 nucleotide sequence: TGTGCCAGCAGCTTAGGTGGCCTAGCGGGAGGACGATACACCGGGGAGCTGTTTTTT.

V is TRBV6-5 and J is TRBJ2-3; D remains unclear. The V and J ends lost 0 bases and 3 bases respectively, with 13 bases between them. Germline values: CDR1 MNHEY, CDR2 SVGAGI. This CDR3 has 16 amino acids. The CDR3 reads CASSYSPTDTTDTQYF. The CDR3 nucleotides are TGTGCCAGCAGTTACTCGCCCACTGACACTACAGATACGCAGTATTTT.

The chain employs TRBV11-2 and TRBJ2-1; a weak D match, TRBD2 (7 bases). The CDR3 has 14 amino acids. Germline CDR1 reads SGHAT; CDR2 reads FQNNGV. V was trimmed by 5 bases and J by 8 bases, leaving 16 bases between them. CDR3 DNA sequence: TGTGCCAGCAGCGATGACCTCGGGGGGCATGAGCAGTTCTTC. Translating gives CASSDDLGGHEQFF.

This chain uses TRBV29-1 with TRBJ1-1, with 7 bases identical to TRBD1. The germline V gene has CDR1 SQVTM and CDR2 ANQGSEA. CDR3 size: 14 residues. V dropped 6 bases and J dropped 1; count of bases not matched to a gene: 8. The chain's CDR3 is CSVATGNTNTEAFF. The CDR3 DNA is TGCAGCGTGGCGACAGGGAATACGAACACTGAAGCTTTCTTT.

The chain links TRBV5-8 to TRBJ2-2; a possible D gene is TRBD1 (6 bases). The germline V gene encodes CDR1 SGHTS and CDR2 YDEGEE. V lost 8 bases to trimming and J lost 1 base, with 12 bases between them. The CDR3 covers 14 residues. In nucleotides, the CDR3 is TGTGCCAGAAGGACAGCCCGGAACACCGGGGAGCTGTTTTTT. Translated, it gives CARRTARNTGELFF.

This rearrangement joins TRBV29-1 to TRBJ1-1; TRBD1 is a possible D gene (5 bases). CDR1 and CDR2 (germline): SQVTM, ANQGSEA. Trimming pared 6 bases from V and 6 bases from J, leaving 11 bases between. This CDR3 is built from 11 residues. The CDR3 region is CSVEWGPEAFF. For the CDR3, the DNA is TGCAGCGTCGAATGGGGCCCTGAAGCTTTCTTT. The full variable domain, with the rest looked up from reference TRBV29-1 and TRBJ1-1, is SAVISQKPSRDICQRGTSLTIQCQVDSQVTMMFWYRQQPGQSLTLIATANQGSEATYESGFVIDKFPISRPNLTFSTLTVSNMSPEDSSIYLCSVEWGPEAFFGQGTRLTVV.

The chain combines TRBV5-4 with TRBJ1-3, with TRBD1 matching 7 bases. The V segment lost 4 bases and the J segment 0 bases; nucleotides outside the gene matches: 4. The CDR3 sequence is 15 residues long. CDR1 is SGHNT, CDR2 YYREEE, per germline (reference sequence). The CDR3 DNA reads TGTGCCAGCAGCCGGGACAGCCACTCTGGAAACACCATATATTTT. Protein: CASSRDSHSGNTIYF. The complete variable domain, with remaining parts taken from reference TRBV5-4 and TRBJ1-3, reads ETGVTQSPTHLIKTRGQQVTLRCSSQSGHNTVSWYQQALGQGPQFIFQYYREEENGRGNFPPRFSGLQFPNYSSELNVNALELDDSALYLCASSRDSHSGNTIYFGEGSWLTVV.

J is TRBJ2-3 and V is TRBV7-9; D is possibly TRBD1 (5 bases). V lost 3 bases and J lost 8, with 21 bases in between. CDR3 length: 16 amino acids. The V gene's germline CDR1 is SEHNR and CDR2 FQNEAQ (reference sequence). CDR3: CASSLRPLTGKTTQYF. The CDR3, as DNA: TGTGCCAGCAGCTTGCGGCCTCTAACAGGAAAAACTACGCAGTATTTT.

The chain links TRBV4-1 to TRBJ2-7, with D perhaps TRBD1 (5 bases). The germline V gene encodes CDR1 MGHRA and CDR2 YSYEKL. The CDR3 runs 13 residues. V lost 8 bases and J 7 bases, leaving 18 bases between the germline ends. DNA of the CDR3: TGCGCCAGCCGTTTAGGGGCCTTCGGGGAGCAGTACTTC. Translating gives CASRLGAFGEQYF.

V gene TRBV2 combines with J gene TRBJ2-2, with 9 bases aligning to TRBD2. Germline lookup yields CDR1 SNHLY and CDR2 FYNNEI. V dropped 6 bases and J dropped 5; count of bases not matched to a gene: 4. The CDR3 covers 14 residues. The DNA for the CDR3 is TGTGCCAGCAGGGGACTAGCAGAGACCGGGGAGCTGTTTTTT. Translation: CASRGLAETGELFF.

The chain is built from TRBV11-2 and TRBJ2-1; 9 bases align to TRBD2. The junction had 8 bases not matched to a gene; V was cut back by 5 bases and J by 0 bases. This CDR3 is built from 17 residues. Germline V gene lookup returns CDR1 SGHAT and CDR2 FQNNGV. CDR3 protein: CASSIRLADSSYNEQFF. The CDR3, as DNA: TGTGCCAGCAGCATCCGACTAGCGGATAGCTCCTACAATGAGCAGTTCTTC.

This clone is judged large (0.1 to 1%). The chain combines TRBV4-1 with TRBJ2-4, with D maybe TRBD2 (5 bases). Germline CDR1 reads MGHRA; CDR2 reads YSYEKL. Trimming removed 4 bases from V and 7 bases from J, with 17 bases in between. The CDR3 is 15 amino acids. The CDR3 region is CASSPEADPRNIQYF. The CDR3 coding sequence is TGCGCCAGCAGCCCCGAAGCGGACCCGCGGAACATTCAGTACTTC.

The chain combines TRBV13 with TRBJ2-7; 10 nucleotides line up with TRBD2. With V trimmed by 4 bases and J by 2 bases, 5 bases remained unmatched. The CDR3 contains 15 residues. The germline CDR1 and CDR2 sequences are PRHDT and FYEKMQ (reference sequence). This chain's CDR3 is CASSYLAGVPYEQYF. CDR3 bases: TGTGCCAGCAGCTACCTAGCGGGGGTTCCCTACGAGCAGTACTTC. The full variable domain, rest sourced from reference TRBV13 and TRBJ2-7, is AAGVIQSPRHLIKEKRETATLKCYPIPRHDTVYWYQQGPGQDPQFLISFYEKMQSDKGSIPDRFSAQQFSDYHSELNMSSLELGDSALYFCASSYLAGVPYEQYFGPGTRLTVT.

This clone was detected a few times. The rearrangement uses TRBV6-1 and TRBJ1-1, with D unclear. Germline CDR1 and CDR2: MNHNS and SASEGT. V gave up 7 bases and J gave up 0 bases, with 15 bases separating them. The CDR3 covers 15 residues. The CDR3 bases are TGTGCCAGCACCCATCGATCGGGAATGAACACTGAAGCTTTCTTT. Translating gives CASTHRSGMNTEAFF.